These 21 T cell receptor beta chains share one sample of origin, sequenced in a study of tumor-infiltrating lymphocytes in localized non-small cell lung cancer. Clones were read by immunoSEQ multiplex PCR, and TCRdb kept only the in-frame ones, dropping some. The repertoire holds more than 9,500 clones, with roughly 80% as singletons. Material for sequencing was uninvolved lung tissue not adjacent to the tumor. These receptors all stem from a human donor with non-small cell lung cancer.

The chain couples TRBV10-3 to TRBJ2-2; 10 bases are shared with TRBD1. V lost 6 bases, J lost 3 bases, and 1 base stayed unmatched. The CDR3 loop spans 14 amino acids. Germline V gene sequence: CDR1 ENHRY, CDR2 SYGVKD. For the CDR3, the DNA is TGTGCCATCAGCGGGACAGGGGACACCGGGGAGCTGTTTTTT. Its protein product is CAISGTGDTGELFF.

V is TRBV11-2 and J is TRBJ1-6, with TRBD1 as a possible D gene (5 bases). This CDR3 region has 14 residues. The germline V gene has CDR1 SGHAT and CDR2 FQNNGV. V dropped 5 bases and J dropped 9 bases, with 14 bases sitting between them. CDR3 DNA sequence: TGTGCCAGCAGCCCTCAGGGCCTGGGTTCACCCCTCCACTTT. Translated: CASSPQGLGSPLHF.

The count of this clone is one. The chain employs TRBV30 and TRBJ1-4, with a possible D match to TRBD1 (5 bases). V was trimmed by 5 bases and J by 0 bases, leaving 10 bases between them. CDR1 GTSNPN and CDR2 SVGIG come from the germline V gene (reference sequence). This CDR3 is built from 14 residues. The CDR3 spells CAWGGVSTNEKLFF. The CDR3 nucleotides read TGTGCCTGGGGGGGGGTTTCAACTAATGAAAAACTGTTTTTT.

Only a few counts were recorded for this clone. The chain combines TRBV10-1 with TRBJ1-1; D remains ambiguous. V lost 0 bases and J lost 1, with 6 bases in between. The CDR3 runs 14 residues. Germline-derived CDR1 and CDR2 are WNHNN and SYGVQD (reference sequence). CDR3 sequence reads: CASSESTRNTEAFF. CDR3 sequence (DNA): TGCGCCAGCAGTGAGTCGACCAGGAACACTGAAGCTTTCTTT.

This rearrangement joins TRBV13 to TRBJ2-3, with a weak D call TRBD2 (5 bases). Trimming removed 4 bases at V and 5 bases at J, with 16 bases between. This CDR3 has 15 amino acids. Per germline, CDR1 PRHDT and CDR2 FYEKMQ (reference sequence). The CDR3 DNA sequence: TGTGCCAGCAGCTCCCGGACCGCGGAGGTAGATACGCAGTATTTT. This codes for CASSSRTAEVDTQYF.

The CDR3 loop reads CAWSKRGGTYNEQFF. In nucleotides, the CDR3 is TGTGCCTGGAGTAAACGGGGGGGGACCTACAATGAGCAGTTCTTC. This chain joins TRBV30 and TRBJ2-1, with TRBD2 identical over 8 bases. The V segment lost 2 bases and the J segment 2 bases; nucleotides outside the gene matches: 5. In germline, CDR1 is GTSNPN, CDR2 SVGIG (reference sequence). The CDR3 length is 15 residues.

This rearrangement joins TRBV6-4 to TRBJ2-3, with 8 bases fitting TRBD1. This CDR3 comprises 16 residues. Germline V lookup: CDR1 MRHNA, CDR2 SNTAGT. V lost 0 bases and J lost 5; bases outside the gene matches: 7. This CDR3 is CASSDSGGQGGDTQYF. In DNA form, the CDR3 reads TGTGCCAGCAGTGACTCGGGTGGACAGGGTGGAGATACGCAGTATTTT.

This rearrangement joins TRBV7-2 to TRBJ1-5; the match to TRBD1 covers 7 bases. V dropped 4 bases and J dropped 0; count of bases not matched to a gene: 6. This CDR3 spans 16 amino acids. Germline loops: CDR1 SGHTA, CDR2 FQGNSA. CDR3: CASSSRDSNSNQPQHF. The CDR3, as DNA: TGTGCCAGCAGCTCCCGGGACAGTAATAGCAATCAGCCCCAGCATTTT. The full variable domain, completed using reference TRBV7-2 and TRBJ1-5, is GAGVSQSPSNKVTEKGKDVELRCDPISGHTALYWYRQSLGQGLEFLIYFQGNSAPDKSGLPSDRFSAERTGGSVSTLTIQRTQQEDSAVYLCASSSRDSNSNQPQHFGDGTRLSIL.

The chain employs TRBV2 and TRBJ1-2, with D possibly TRBD1 on 5 matching bases. Germline V CDR1 and CDR2: SNHLY, FYNNEI. This CDR3 contains 14 residues. Trimming took off 3 bases at V and 8 bases at J, with 16 bases between the two ends. This chain's CDR3 is CASSDMGQGVGYTF. The DNA for the CDR3 is TGTGCCAGCAGTGATATGGGCCAGGGTGTCGGCTACACCTTC.

This chain links TRBV9 with TRBJ2-1; no firm D call. The germline V and J ends were trimmed by 0 bases and 6 bases, with 13 bases remaining between them. This CDR3 region has 15 residues. The germline gives CDR1 SGDLS, CDR2 YYNGEE. The CDR3 coding sequence is TGTGCCAGCAGCGTAGACGCTACCTCTCTCAATGAGCAGTTCTTC. This translates into CASSVDATSLNEQFF.

The chain uses TRBV7-6 and TRBJ1-2, with D unclear. CDR1 is SGHVS, CDR2 FNYEAQ, per germline. This CDR3 is 13 amino acids long. Deletions cut 3 bases from V and 7 bases from J, with 12 bases between. Here the CDR3 reads CASSLTRESGYTF. The CDR3 DNA sequence: TGTGCCAGCAGCTTGACGAGGGAGAGTGGCTACACCTTC.

V is TRBV29-1 and J is TRBJ1-5, with 7 bases lining up with TRBD1. Per germline, CDR1 SQVTM and CDR2 ANQGSEA. This CDR3 spans 13 amino acids. V lost 4 bases, J lost 1 base, and 1 base stayed unmatched. The CDR3 spells CSVAGGSNQPQHF. Here the CDR3 DNA reads TGCAGCGTTGCAGGGGGGAGCAATCAGCCCCAGCATTTT. The variable domain in full, completed from reference TRBV29-1 and TRBJ1-5, reads SAVISQKPSRDICQRGTSLTIQCQVDSQVTMMFWYRQQPGQSLTLIATANQGSEATYESGFVIDKFPISRPNLTFSTLTVSNMSPEDSSIYLCSVAGGSNQPQHFGDGTRLSIL.

V and J are TRBV7-6 and TRBJ1-2; D is possibly TRBD1 (5 bases). In germline, CDR1 is SGHVS, CDR2 FNYEAQ. Trimming removed 0 bases from V and 5 bases from J, with 16 bases in between. This CDR3 has 16 amino acids. Here the CDR3 DNA reads TGTGCCAGCAGCTTAGCAGGCGCCGGGGCTTGGTATGGCTACACCTTC. Translation: CASSLAGAGAWYGYTF.

CDR3 DNA: TGTGCCAGCAGACGGACAGGTGGCAATCAGCCCCAGCATTTT. This sequence encodes CASRRTGGNQPQHF. The rearrangement uses TRBV2 and TRBJ1-5, with 7 bases aligning to TRBD1. The germline V gene encodes CDR1 SNHLY and CDR2 FYNNEI. This CDR3 has 14 residues. V dropped 6 bases and J dropped 2; count of bases not matched to a gene: 4.

This clone appeared a single time. The V and J genes are TRBV25-1 and TRBJ2-3, with D hard to call. The ends were cut back, 5 bases at V and 0 bases at J, with 6 bases in the middle. CDR1 and CDR2 (germline): MGHDK, SYGVNS. CDR3 length: 13 amino acids. The CDR3 region is CASSHWSTDTQYF. The CDR3 DNA follows: TGTGCCAGCAGTCACTGGAGCACAGATACGCAGTATTTT.

The chain links TRBV5-1 to TRBJ2-3; 13 bases align to TRBD2. The CDR3 length is 17 residues. J gave up 3 bases and V 4 bases, and 8 bases lay outside the gene matches. The germline CDR1 and CDR2 sequences are SGHRS and YFSETQ. The CDR3 DNA sequence: TGCGCCAGCAGCGAGCCAGGACTAGCGGGGGTTACAGATACGCAGTATTTT. Its protein product is CASSEPGLAGVTDTQYF.

The chain employs TRBV15 and TRBJ2-5, with 8 nucleotides matching TRBD1. After removal of 0 bases from V and 5 bases from J, the junction contained 5 bases not matched to a gene. Germline V gives CDR1 LNHNV, CDR2 YYDKDF (reference sequence). CDR3 length: 15 residues. The CDR3 DNA follows: TGTGCCACCAGCAGAGACAGGACAGGGACCGAGACCCAGTACTTC. Amino acid sequence: CATSRDRTGTETQYF.

The chain uses TRBV4-2 and TRBJ2-5; weak D call: TRBD2 (5 bases). Trimming took off 4 bases at V and 2 bases at J, with 11 bases between the two ends. The CDR3 is made up of 14 amino acids. Looked up from germline, CDR1 is LGHNA and CDR2 is YNFKEQ. CDR3 residues: CASSRTLDQETQYF. The CDR3 DNA follows: TGTGCCAGCAGCCGAACACTAGATCAAGAGACCCAGTACTTC.

The genes are TRBV9 and TRBJ2-2; 8 nucleotides match TRBD1. The CDR3 is made up of 16 amino acids. Losses at the gene ends were 3 bases for V and 6 bases for J; bases not matched to a gene: 10. CDR1 SGDLS and CDR2 YYNGEE come from the germline V gene. CDR3 residues: CASSGMGQERSGELFF. The CDR3 DNA follows: TGTGCCAGCAGCGGAATGGGACAGGAGAGGTCCGGGGAGCTGTTTTTT.

The gene calls are TRBV5-5 and TRBJ1-6, with TRBD1 as a possible D gene (6 bases). CDR1 is SGHKS and CDR2 is YYEKEE in the germline V gene (reference sequence). CDR3 size: 14 residues. Between the trimmed V and J ends, which lost 2 bases and 10 bases, there was a span of 13 bases. The CDR3 DNA follows: TGTGCCAGCAGCTTCGATGCAGGGGTCTCACCCCTCCACTTT. Protein product: CASSFDAGVSPLHF.

This clone was observed a few times. J is TRBJ1-6 and V is TRBV5-1, with D possibly being TRBD1 (6 bases). Germline V CDR1 and CDR2: SGHRS, YFSETQ. This CDR3 has 12 residues. Trimming took off 5 bases at V and 8 bases at J, with 8 bases between the two ends. CDR3 loop: CASRKGDSPLHF. Written as DNA, the CDR3 is TGCGCCAGCAGGAAGGGGGATTCACCCCTCCACTTT.